Each of the 18 T cell receptor beta chains below was sequenced from the same sample in a study of PD-1 blockade in mismatch repair-deficient tumors. Repertoires were generated with immunoSEQ multiplex PCR, while TCRdb's copy carries only in-frame clones and drops some. The data contain 120,000 or so clones, approximately 86% of them singletons. Sequencing was performed on peripheral blood, taken 44 weeks after starting pembrolizumab. These receptors all come from an adult with mismatch repair-deficient cancer.

For the CDR3, the DNA is TGTGCCAGTAGTAGAATGGGACAGCAAGAGACCCAGTACTTC. Encoded protein: CASSRMGQQETQYF. J is TRBJ2-5 and V is TRBV19; 7 nucleotides agree with TRBD1. J lost 2 bases, V lost 4 bases, and 4 bases had no gene match. The CDR3 loop spans 14 amino acids. The germline gives CDR1 LNHDA, CDR2 SQIVND (reference sequence).

The chain carries TRBV27 and TRBJ1-5; a possible D gene is TRBD1 (5 bases). CDR1 and CDR2 from the germline V gene are MNHEY and SMNVEV (reference sequence). V lost 0 bases to trimming and J lost 7 bases, with 10 bases between them. The CDR3 runs 14 residues. The CDR3 coding sequence is TGTGCCAGCAGTTTATCAGGGAAGGGGCAGCCCCAGCATTTT. Protein sequence: CASSLSGKGQPQHF.

V is TRBV19 and J is TRBJ2-1, with D possibly being TRBD2 (6 bases). Germline lookup yields CDR1 LNHDA and CDR2 SQIVND (reference sequence). V was pared by 7 bases and J by 5 bases, with 12 bases between. The CDR3 is made up of 13 amino acids. The CDR3 spells CASTWTKNNEQFF. The CDR3 coding sequence is TGTGCCAGTACCTGGACTAAAAACAATGAGCAGTTCTTC.

The CDR3, as DNA: TGTGCCAGCAACAAACCGGGCCCCTGGGGTGAAACAGATACGCAGTATTTT. Amino acid sequence: CASNKPGPWGETDTQYF. The chain couples TRBV28 to TRBJ2-3, with D hard to call. In germline, CDR1 is MDHEN, CDR2 SYDVKM. This CDR3 has 17 residues. Deletions cut 7 bases from V and 3 bases from J, with 23 bases between.

This clone was observed a handful of times. The rearrangement joins TRBV7-9 to TRBJ2-5; the D is unclear. The length of the CDR3 is 14 residues. V gave up 1 base and J gave up 1 base, with 7 bases separating them. The germline V gene has CDR1 SEHNR and CDR2 FQNEAQ (reference sequence). CDR3 region: CASSLVGSQETQYF. The CDR3 nucleotides are TGTGCCAGCAGCTTAGTCGGCAGCCAAGAGACCCAGTACTTC.

This clone was seen a few times. This rearrangement joins TRBV6-1 to TRBJ2-5, with a possible D match to TRBD2 (5 bases). V gave up 7 bases and J gave up 4 bases, with 13 bases separating them. CDR1 MNHNS and CDR2 SASEGT come from the germline V gene. The CDR3 contains 13 residues. The CDR3 protein is CASTSGPRETQYF. The CDR3 region has the DNA TGTGCCAGCACCAGCGGCCCGAGAGAGACCCAGTACTTC.

This chain connects TRBV7-9 to TRBJ1-1, with 9 nucleotides matching TRBD1. CDR3 size: 15 residues. Per the germline V gene, CDR1 is SEHNR and CDR2 is FQNEAQ (reference sequence). Germline trimming cut 4 bases from V and 7 bases from J; bases unmatched to any gene: 10. Written as DNA, the CDR3 is TGTGCCAGCAGCTCACTACAGGGGGCTAAAAATGAAGCTTTCTTT. Translated, it gives CASSSLQGAKNEAFF.

This clone was observed a handful of times. The chain carries TRBV27 and TRBJ2-7; D is perhaps TRBD2 (6 bases). V was pared by 3 bases and J by 6 bases, with 15 bases between. Germline V lookup: CDR1 MNHEY, CDR2 SMNVEV (reference sequence). The CDR3 length is 14 residues. This CDR3 is CASSLAGGPSEQYF. The CDR3 DNA sequence: TGTGCCAGCAGTTTGGCCGGGGGACCCTCCGAGCAGTACTTC.

The chain uses TRBV5-8 and TRBJ1-1; TRBD1 agrees at 7 bases. The CDR3 length is 14 residues. The V segment lost 2 bases and the J segment 2 bases; nucleotides outside the gene matches: 3. The germline CDR1 and CDR2 sequences are SGHTS and YDEGEE. In DNA form, the CDR3 reads TGTGCCAGCAGCTTCAGGGGGGCTAACACTGAAGCTTTCTTT. This codes for CASSFRGANTEAFF.

This clone occurred once. An end of the junction differs from the germline gene, which may be a read error. The chain couples TRBV15 to TRBJ2-1; no clear D gene. CDR1 LNHNV and CDR2 YYDKDF come from the germline V gene (reference sequence). The CDR3 contains 14 residues. CDR3 bases: TGTGCCACCAGCAGGACGGCTCTTCCCAATCAGCAGTTCTTC. Amino acid sequence: CATSRTALPNQQFF.

The J gene is TRBJ2-7, the V gene TRBV28, with 12 bases aligning to TRBD1. The CDR3 sequence is 16 residues long. The germline gives CDR1 MDHEN, CDR2 SYDVKM. J lost 5 bases, V lost 6 bases, and 11 bases had no gene match. CDR3 amino acids: CASRLRIGTGGDEQYF. CDR3 bases: TGTGCCAGCAGATTACGAATCGGGACAGGGGGCGACGAGCAGTACTTC.

J is TRBJ2-1 and V is TRBV7-9; 13 bases align to TRBD2. Trimming took 5 bases from V and 4 from J; bases not matched to a gene: 5. Germline V gives CDR1 SEHNR, CDR2 FQNEAQ (reference sequence). The CDR3 is made up of 16 amino acids. CDR3 bases: TGTGCCAGCAGCCTAGGACTAGCGGGAGTATACAATGAGCAGTTCTTC. It translates to CASSLGLAGVYNEQFF.

The rearrangement uses TRBV4-2 and TRBJ2-7; 10 bases are a match to TRBD2. The germline gives CDR1 LGHNA, CDR2 YNFKEQ. Germline trimming cut 3 bases from V and 2 bases from J; bases unmatched to any gene: 4. This CDR3 is built from 15 residues. The CDR3 spells CASSQLAGGPYEQYF. The CDR3 coding sequence is TGTGCCAGCAGCCAGTTAGCGGGAGGACCCTACGAGCAGTACTTC.

The chain links TRBV28 to TRBJ2-1; 13 bases align to TRBD2. CDR1 and CDR2 (germline): MDHEN, SYDVKM. V was clipped by 6 bases and J by 6 bases; unmatched bases: 8. The CDR3 length is 16 residues. The CDR3, as DNA: TGTGCCAGCAGGGGGACTAGCGGGACGAGCCCCAATGAGCAGTTCTTC. This sequence encodes CASRGTSGTSPNEQFF.

This chain links TRBV4-1 with TRBJ1-1; D gene unclear. CDR1 and CDR2 from the germline V gene are MGHRA and YSYEKL. This CDR3 is built from 17 residues. The ends were cut back, 3 bases at V and 0 bases at J, with 17 bases in the middle. CDR3 protein: CASSHLGRGSMNTEAFF. CDR3 bases: TGCGCCAGCAGCCACCTCGGGCGCGGGAGTATGAACACTGAAGCTTTCTTT.

This clone was detected once. V is TRBV7-9 and J is TRBJ2-7, with D perhaps assigned TRBD1 or TRBD2 (6 bases each). Germline V lookup: CDR1 SEHNR, CDR2 FQNEAQ (reference sequence). This CDR3 has 17 amino acids. The V and J ends lost 5 bases and 4 bases respectively, with 24 bases between them. DNA for the CDR3: TGTGCCAGCAGCACTCACTCCTGGGGGGCCAGCGGTTACGAGCAGTACTTC. It translates to CASSTHSWGASGYEQYF.

The genes are TRBV27 and TRBJ2-3; D gene uncertain. Germline V gene sequence: CDR1 MNHEY, CDR2 SMNVEV (reference sequence). Trimming removed 2 bases at V and 5 bases at J, with 8 bases between. This CDR3 has 13 amino acids. The CDR3 here is CASSLRYGDTQYF. DNA of the CDR3: TGTGCCAGCAGTTTAAGATACGGAGATACGCAGTATTTT.

V is TRBV30 and J is TRBJ2-1; D gene ambiguous. Germline V gene lookup returns CDR1 GTSNPN and CDR2 SVGIG (reference sequence). Trimming shortened V by 3 bases and J by 1 base, and 10 bases separated the two germline ends. This CDR3 comprises 14 residues. DNA of the CDR3: TGTGCCTGGAGGAGTTGGGTATCCTACAATGAGCAGTTCTTC. The encoded protein is CAWRSWVSYNEQFF.